This passage covers 32 T cell receptor beta chains from one sample sequenced in a study of regulatory T cells in long-lasting Graves disease. The time point was: newly diagnosed GD, antithyroid drugs for less than 3 months. With RNA extracted from PBMCs as input, the TCR library was made. For TCR beta, libraries came from iRepertoire HTBI primers and Arm-PCR of CDR3 regions. In TCRdb, the multiplex PCR reads were re-called with MiXCR into one record per CDR3 protein. There are around 330,000 distinct CDR3 sequences in the sample; 15% to 20% occur only once, and less than 45% lies in the top ten. The specimen comprised peripheral blood mononuclear cells (PBMCs), sampled at new diagnosis, from a patient treated with antithyroid drugs. The receptor set was obtained from a female donor with Graves disease.

This clonotype came up many times. The rearrangement links TRBV27 to TRBJ2-4; possibly TRBD1 or TRBD2 for D (6 bases each). Germline CDR1 reads MNHEY; CDR2 reads SMNVEV (reference sequence). CDR3 size: 15 residues. V lost 2 bases and J lost 1, with 9 bases in between. The CDR3 here is CASSLGGLAKNIQYF. CDR3 nucleotides: TGTGCCAGCAGTTTAGGGGGGCTGGCCAAAAACATTCAGTACTTC.

This clonotype has at least ten counts. V is TRBV19 and J is TRBJ2-1; perhaps D is TRBD1 or TRBD2 (6 bases each). Germline V gene sequence: CDR1 LNHDA, CDR2 SQIVND (reference sequence). V lost 6 bases, J lost 2 bases, and 20 bases lay in between. This CDR3 contains 17 residues. The CDR3 region is CASREQGRGTPYNEQFF. CDR3 in DNA: TGTGCCAGTAGGGAACAGGGACGGGGGACCCCCTACAATGAGCAGTTCTTC.

V is TRBV6-2 or TRBV6-3 and J is TRBJ2-3; 9 nucleotides line up with TRBD2. Germline V gene lookup returns CDR1 MNHEY and CDR2 SVGEGT. The CDR3 length is 15 residues. Trimming at V came to 6 bases and at J to 4 bases, leaving 8 bases not matched to a gene. This chain's CDR3 is CASRSSGSRADTQYF. The CDR3 region has the DNA TGTGCCAGCAGAAGTAGCGGGAGTAGAGCAGATACGCAGTATTTT.

Only a few counts were recorded for this clonotype. The gene calls are TRBV20-1 and TRBJ2-7; TRBD1 aligns across 11 bases. J lost 0 bases, V lost 5 bases, and 6 bases had no gene match. The CDR3 sequence is 15 residues long. CDR1 DFQATT and CDR2 SNEGSKA come from the germline V gene (reference sequence). The CDR3 DNA sequence: TGCAGTGCTGGAACCGGGACAGGGGGCTCCTACGAGCAGTACTTC. Translating gives CSAGTGTGGSYEQYF.

This clonotype was counted only a few times. A single base separates this from a much larger clone, so it may be a read error. V gene TRBV27 combines with J gene TRBJ2-5, with unresolved D. CDR3 size: 12 residues. V lost 6 bases, J lost 5 bases, and 10 bases lay in between. Germline values: CDR1 MNHEY, CDR2 SMNVEV (reference sequence). Here the CDR3 DNA reads TGTGCCAGCAGCCACATCAAGGAGACCCAGTACTTC. It specifies CASSHIKETQYF.

V and J are TRBV11-3 and TRBJ2-3; TRBD2 agrees at 11 bases. V shed 6 bases and J 5 bases; nucleotides not matched to a gene: 16. Germline V gene lookup returns CDR1 SGHNT and CDR2 YENEEA. The CDR3 is made up of 18 amino acids. The CDR3 nucleotides read TGTGCCAGCAGGGGAACTAGCGGGAGTTTATCACACAGAGATACGCAGTATTTT. Translation gives CASRGTSGSLSHRDTQYF.

This clonotype has at least ten counts. Written as DNA, the CDR3 is TGTGCCAGCAGGGGGACTAGCGGGAGTTCAGAGACCCAGTACTTC. It encodes CASRGTSGSSETQYF. The chain combines TRBV2 with TRBJ2-5, with 14 bases that match TRBD2. The CDR3 contains 15 residues. The J segment lost 4 bases and the V segment lost 6 bases, leaving 4 bases of the junction unmatched. Germline lookup yields CDR1 SNHLY and CDR2 FYNNEI. Supplemented by reference TRBV2 and TRBJ2-5, the full variable domain reads EPEVTQTPSHQVTQMGQEVILRCVPISNHLYFYWYRQILGQKVEFLVSFYNNEISEKSEIFDDQFSVERPDGSNFTLKIRSTKLEDSAMYFCASRGTSGSSETQYFGPGTRLLVL.

This clonotype came up many times. The gene calls are TRBV12-3 or TRBV12-4 and TRBJ2-1, with TRBD1 matching over 12 bases. Trimming cost V 5 bases and J 4 bases; bases outside gene matches: 15. This CDR3 comprises 19 residues. The CDR3 coding sequence is TGTGCCAGCAGTCCGGGGGACAGGGGGCTTGGAGCACAATACAATGAGCAGTTCTTC. Its protein product is CASSPGDRGLGAQYNEQFF.

For this clonotype: A much larger clone differs by one base, so this may be a read error. The chain links TRBV3-1 to TRBJ2-1; D unresolved. Germline-derived CDR1 and CDR2 are LGHDT and YNNKEL (reference sequence). The CDR3 is 13 residues long. CDR3: CASTQVRSYGQFF. The CDR3 bases are TGTGCCAGCACCCAAGTGAGATCCTATGGGCAGTTCTTC.

The V call is TRBV7-9, the J call TRBJ2-3; 9 positions agree with TRBD1. Trimming removed 5 bases from V and 6 bases from J; junction bases left unmatched: 6. Germline-derived CDR1 and CDR2 are SEHNR and FQNEAQ (reference sequence). The CDR3 totals 14 residues. This chain's CDR3 is CASSRDRAVDTQYF. DNA of the CDR3: TGTGCCAGCAGCCGGGACAGGGCCGTGGATACGCAGTATTTT. Full variable domain (outside the CDR3, taken from reference TRBV7-9 and TRBJ2-3): DTGVSQNPRHKITKRGQNVTFRCDPISEHNRLYWYRQTLGQGPEFLTYFQNEAQLEKSRLLSDRFSAERPKGSFSTLEIQRTEQGDSAMYLCASSRDRAVDTQYFGPGTRLTVL.

Worth noting for this clonotype: A read error is possible here, since a much larger clone lies one base away. This chain links TRBV7-2 with TRBJ2-5; D may be TRBD2 (6 bases). Germline V gene data show CDR1 as SGHTA and CDR2 as FQGNSA. The CDR3 is 13 residues long. V lost 1 base to trimming and J lost 11 bases, with 14 bases between them. The CDR3 DNA is TGTGCCAGCAGCTTAGGTCATAGCGGAGAGCAGTACTTC. Amino acids: CASSLGHSGEQYF.

The chain combines TRBV27 with TRBJ2-5; D is possibly TRBD1 (6 bases). Germline assignment: CDR1 MNHEY and CDR2 SMNVEV (reference sequence). Trimming removed 6 bases from V and 3 bases from J, with 17 bases in between. The CDR3 contains 15 residues. This chain's CDR3 is CASSMNTGREETQYF. CDR3 DNA sequence: TGTGCCAGCAGCATGAATACAGGGAGAGAAGAGACCCAGTACTTC.

This clonotype was recorded many times. This rearrangement joins TRBV30 to TRBJ1-2; tentatively, D is TRBD1 (5 bases). This CDR3 has 14 residues. Germline V gives CDR1 GTSNPN, CDR2 SVGIG (reference sequence). V lost 5 bases to trimming and J lost 7 bases, with 20 bases between them. The CDR3 loop is CAWHSVRVHRGYTF. The CDR3 DNA reads TGTGCCTGGCATTCAGTCAGGGTTCATCGTGGCTACACCTTC.

The chain joins TRBV6-9 to TRBJ2-5; TRBD2 agrees at 13 bases. V lost 3 bases and J lost 11; bases outside the gene matches: 18. The CDR3 length is 18 residues. Germline V gene data show CDR1 as MNHGY and CDR2 as SVAAGI. For the CDR3, the DNA is TGTGCCAGCAGTTACTTGACTAGCGGGAGGAGAATAGGGAATGAGCAGTACTTC. It is translated as CASSYLTSGRRIGNEQYF.

This clonotype was observed a handful of times. The chain links TRBV5-1 to TRBJ2-3, with 9 bases identical to TRBD2. J gave up 0 bases and V 0 bases, and 2 bases lay outside the gene matches. The germline gives CDR1 SGHRS, CDR2 YFSETQ. The CDR3 is 16 residues long. Here the CDR3 DNA reads TGCGCCAGCAGCTTGGCTAGCGGGATAAGCACAGATACGCAGTATTTT. It yields the protein CASSLASGISTDTQYF.

This clonotype was detected only a few times. The chain couples TRBV6-1 to TRBJ2-3; 7 bases align to TRBD1. CDR1 is MNHNS and CDR2 is SASEGT in the germline V gene. The V and J ends lost 7 bases and 0 bases, in that order; junction bases with no gene match: 7. The CDR3 covers 15 residues. The CDR3 is CASKLGTESTDTQYF. The CDR3 DNA follows: TGTGCCAGCAAATTGGGGACAGAGAGCACAGATACGCAGTATTTT.

Remarks on this clonotype: A read error is likely here: a far larger clone is one base away. This chain links TRBV2 with TRBJ2-5, with 10 bases identical to TRBD2. V gave up 8 bases and J gave up 11 bases; unmatched junction bases: 14. The CDR3 runs to 14 residues. Germline V gene lookup returns CDR1 SNHLY and CDR2 FYNNEI. For the CDR3, the DNA is TGTGCCAGCGGGGGACTAGCGACGGTGAATGAGCAGTACTTC. Translated, it gives CASGGLATVNEQYF. The complete variable domain, with remaining parts taken from reference TRBV2 and TRBJ2-5, reads EPEVTQTPSHQVTQMGQEVILRCVPISNHLYFYWYRQILGQKVEFLVSFYNNEISEKSEIFDDQFSVERPDGSNFTLKIRSTKLEDSAMYFCASGGLATVNEQYFGPGTRLLVL.

This chain joins TRBV6-1 and TRBJ2-7; the D gene could be TRBD1 or TRBD2 (6 bases each). This CDR3 contains 13 residues. The germline gives CDR1 MNHNS, CDR2 SASEGT. With 8 bases removed from V and 4 bases from J, the gap between germline ends came to 15 bases. This CDR3 reads CASFGRRGYEQYF. The CDR3 nucleotides are TGTGCCAGCTTCGGCAGGAGGGGGTACGAGCAGTACTTC.

The table lists this clonotype with many counts. V usage is TRBV12-3 or TRBV12-4 and J usage is TRBJ2-5; no clear D. There are 15 residues in the CDR3. V gave up 2 bases and J gave up 2 bases, with 12 bases separating them. The CDR3, as DNA: TGTGCCAGCAGTTTAAGAAGGCCTTGGCAAGAGACCCAGTACTTC. The encoded protein is CASSLRRPWQETQYF.

The chain has TRBV5-1 and TRBJ1-2, with TRBD1 matching 8 bases. Germline values: CDR1 SGHRS, CDR2 YFSETQ. Trimming at V came to 4 bases and at J to 5 bases, leaving 13 bases not matched to a gene. This CDR3 contains 16 residues. The chain's CDR3 is CASSTGGTVEGYGYTF. CDR3 in DNA: TGCGCCAGCAGCACAGGGGGGACAGTGGAGGGGTATGGCTACACCTTC.

This clonotype turned up a few times. CDR3 loop: CATSDLTGDEQYF. CDR3 nucleotides: TGTGCCACCAGTGATTTGACAGGGGACGAGCAGTACTTC. The rearrangement joins TRBV24-1 to TRBJ2-7, with TRBD1 matching over 7 bases. The CDR3 has 13 residues. Trimming at V came to 0 bases and at J to 5 bases, leaving 0 bases not matched to a gene. The germline V gene has CDR1 KGHDR and CDR2 SFDVKD.

This clonotype was detected ten times or more. This chain uses TRBV20-1 with TRBJ2-3; 11 nucleotides match TRBD2. With 6 bases clipped from V and 6 bases from J, the junction kept 14 bases outside the gene matches. Germline V CDR1 and CDR2: DFQATT, SNEGSKA (reference sequence). The CDR3 loop spans 16 amino acids. The CDR3 region has the DNA TGCAGTGCCCACGAGGGGCTAGCGGGAGGCCAGGATACGCAGTATTTT. Its protein is CSAHEGLAGGQDTQYF.

Remarks on this clonotype: This sequence is one base from a far larger clone and is likely a read error. The chain joins TRBV11-2 to TRBJ2-1; 8 positions match TRBD2. Germline V CDR1 and CDR2: SGHAT, FQNNGV. The CDR3 sequence is 17 residues long. CDR3 loop: CASSPPMVAGPYNEQIF. CDR3 nucleotides: TGCGCCAGCAGCCCCCCAATGGTAGCGGGACCCTACAATGAGCAGATCTTC. Complete variable domain (other parts from reference TRBV11-2 and TRBJ2-1): EAGVAQSPRYKIIEKRQSVAFWCNPISGHATLYWYQQILGQGPKLLIQFQNNGVVDDSQLPKDRFSAERLKGVDSTLKIQPAKLEDSAVYLCASSPPMVAGPYNEQIFGPGTRLTVL.

A word on this clonotype: A much larger clone differs from this one at a single base, so this may be a read error. The rearrangement links TRBV6-1 to TRBJ2-2; TRBD1 matches at 7 bases. This CDR3 region has 14 residues. Germline V CDR1 and CDR2: MNHNS, SASEGT. CDR3 protein: CTSRGTSNTGELFF. CDR3 DNA: TGTACCAGCAGGGGGACGTCCAACACCGGGGAGCTGTTTTTT.

This clonotype was seen repeatedly, ten times or more. CDR3 sequence reads: CASSPTGGNTQYF. The CDR3 region has the DNA TGTGCCAGCAGTCCGACAGGGGGAAATACGCAGTATTTT. The V gene is TRBV3-1, the J gene TRBJ2-3; 9 bases are a match to TRBD1. The CDR3 contains 13 residues. Germline-derived CDR1 and CDR2 are LGHDT and YNNKEL (reference sequence). V shed 6 bases and J 7 bases; nucleotides not matched to a gene: 5.

The chain recombines TRBV7-9 with TRBJ2-1, with 15 bases aligning to TRBD2. This CDR3 contains 20 residues. The germline V gene has CDR1 SEHNR and CDR2 FQNEAQ (reference sequence). Losses at the gene ends were 0 bases for V and 4 bases for J; bases not matched to a gene: 10. As DNA, the CDR3 is TGTGCCAGCAGCTTAGCAGGGACTAGCGGGAGGCCTGAATCATACAATGAGCAGTTCTTC. Its translation is CASSLAGTSGRPESYNEQFF.

A few counts support this clonotype. This may arise from a read error, as a much more abundant clone is one base away. The V and J genes are TRBV28 and TRBJ2-7; D is possibly TRBD2 (5 bases). With 6 bases removed from V and 7 bases from J, the gap between germline ends came to 25 bases. The CDR3 totals 16 residues. Per germline, CDR1 MDHEN and CDR2 SYDVKM. In DNA form, the CDR3 reads TGTGCCAGCAGCCCCGGCCGGGGAAAGGTCCCAAGGGAGCAGTACTTC. This gives the protein CASSPGRGKVPREQYF. Full variable domain (outside the CDR3, taken from reference TRBV28 and TRBJ2-7): DVKVTQSSRYLVKRTGEKVFLECVQDMDHENMFWYRQDPGLGLRLIYFSYDVKMKEKGDIPEGYSVSREKKERFSLILESASTNQTSMYLCASSPGRGKVPREQYFGPGTRLTVT.

This clonotype was observed many times. V is TRBV27 and J is TRBJ1-5; weak D call: TRBD1 (5 bases). The V gene lost 3 bases and the J gene lost 10 bases, with 10 bases spanning the gap. The CDR3 totals 12 residues. Germline loops: CDR1 MNHEY, CDR2 SMNVEV (reference sequence). CDR3 amino acids: CASSFRGLPQHF. The CDR3 DNA reads as TGTGCCAGCAGTTTTCGGGGACTTCCCCAGCATTTT.

Turning to this clonotype: With a much larger clone just one base away, this may be a read error. The DNA for the CDR3 is TGTGCCAGCAGCCAAACCTCTTCGGGACAGGGAGACGGCTACACCTTC. It encodes CASSQTSSGQGDGYTF. V and J are TRBV3-1 and TRBJ1-2, with TRBD1 matching over 9 bases. Trimming cost V 2 bases and J 8 bases; bases outside gene matches: 12. The CDR3 covers 16 residues. Germline V gene data show CDR1 as LGHDT and CDR2 as YNNKEL (reference sequence).

This clonotype was seen at least ten times. The rearrangement joins TRBV6-2 or TRBV6-3 to TRBJ2-1; D is undetermined. Looked up from germline, CDR1 is MNHEY and CDR2 is SVGEGT. This CDR3 has 15 amino acids. V shed 10 bases and J shed 5 bases, with 21 bases lying between them. DNA for the CDR3: TGTGCCACCATCCCCGGCCGGGTCGCGAACAATGAGCAGTTCTTC. Its protein is CATIPGRVANNEQFF.

This clonotype was observed many times. The chain is built from TRBV27 and TRBJ1-6, with D possibly being TRBD1 (5 bases). This CDR3 is 14 amino acids long. Deletions cut 3 bases from V and 8 bases from J, with 11 bases between. Looked up from germline, CDR1 is MNHEY and CDR2 is SMNVEV (reference sequence). The CDR3 region is CASSLWGSDSPLHF. For the CDR3, the DNA is TGTGCCAGCAGTTTGTGGGGGTCGGATTCACCCCTCCACTTT.

This clonotype was detected many times. V and J are TRBV28 and TRBJ2-5, with 10 bases fitting TRBD2. CDR3 size: 19 residues. The junction had 21 bases not matched to a gene; V was cut back by 7 bases and J by 4 bases. Germline V gene sequence: CDR1 MDHEN, CDR2 SYDVKM. CDR3 sequence: CASNGLAGDWPQVRETQYF. CDR3 DNA: TGTGCCAGCAATGGTCTAGCGGGAGATTGGCCCCAGGTGCGAGAGACCCAGTACTTC.